This entry features one T cell receptor beta chain sequence. The antigen is undetermined. A v3.0 immunoSEQ assay was performed at survey level. Generated by immunoSEQ multiplex PCR, the TCRdb table keeps only in-frame clones and is missing some. Of about 25,000 clones listed, almost 80% are singletons. The entry originates in a study of long-term antiretroviral therapy in people with HIV. Study results and limitations: Pre-ART-expanded clones dominated the repertoire at all time points.

Two or more post-ART PBMC samples, plus at least one pre-ART sample, were available for each donor. CDR3 length: 14 amino acids. V lost 5 bases and J lost 10, with 18 bases in between. CDR1 and CDR2 (germline): MNHEY, SVGAGI. The sequenced sample was unsorted PBMCs, obtained 2.1 years after starting antiretroviral therapy. This clonotype was obtained from a man aged 25 to 45 with HIV. This chain uses TRBV6-5 with TRBJ2-1, with D tentatively TRBD1 or TRBD2 (5 bases each). DNA for the CDR3: TGTGCCAGCAGTATGGGGGTCGGTCGGGTAGAGCAGTTCTTC. Its protein product is CASSMGVGRVEQFF.